This T cell receptor (beta chain) derives from a study of blood T cell repertoires in COVID-19. About the study: From the United States, Italy and Spain came samples of acute and convalescent COVID-19. The cDNA or gDNA used as material had been derived from T cells, B-cell-depleted T cells, or PBMCs.

The V gene's germline CDR1 is MNHEY and CDR2 SMNVEV (reference sequence). The V gene end was trimmed by 1 base and the J gene end by 2 bases; junction bases not matched to a gene: 3. The CDR3 has 15 amino acids. Original data processing: Amplification with reference gene primers provided the estimates of nucleated cell counts. Assay: immunoSEQ multiplex PCR; the TCRdb copy retains only in-frame clones and omits some. Clone size and the V and J calls come from that table; the DNA yielded D and trimming. The top ten hold under 12% of the sample, which has around 140,000 clones, approximately 88% seen once.

This chain uses TRBV27 with TRBJ2-7; TRBD1 matches at 9 bases. The receptor's source is a man aged 55 to 69 with active or convalescent COVID-19. Input material: peripheral blood. The CDR3 region is CASSLFGDRAYEQYF. The CDR3 DNA follows: TGTGCCAGCAGTTTATTTGGGGACAGGGCCTACGAGCAGTACTTC.